A selection of T cell receptor beta chains follows, all from one sample in a study of T cell repertoires in cytomegalovirus infection. TCRdb passed the reads through MiXCR, listing each CDR3 protein once. The repertoire has about 500,000 distinct CDR3 sequences, around 35% of them found once; the top ten carry 15% to 20%. Their antigens remain unidentified. Material: cultured PBMCs, obtained from culture after CMV antigen stimulation. The receptors stem from a human donor in good health (CMV status not recorded). Some clones in this sample may be carry-over from other donors' samples. CDR3s include the opening cysteine and the closing phenylalanine or tryptophan. D genes are given only for firm matches. Not all rows give a size; the values are once, few, many and, for expanded clones, a class.

size,V,D,J,CDR3,DNA
few,TRBV7-8,TRBD1,TRBJ1-6,CASSLDGQGSSPLHF,TGTGCCAGCAGCCTAGATGGACAGGGGAGTTCACCCCTCCACTTT
-,TRBV11-2,-,TRBJ2-2,CASTSKRYTGELFF,TGTGCCAGCACCAGCAAGCGATACACCGGGGAGCTGTTTTTT
-,TRBV7-2,-,TRBJ1-6,CASSSSWGADSPLHF,TGTGCCAGCAGCTCCTCGTGGGGGGCTGATTCACCCCTCCACTTT
-,TRBV6-6,-,TRBJ1-1,CASSHSGAPMVTEAFF,TGTGCCAGCAGCCACTCCGGGGCGCCCATGGTCACTGAAGCTTTCTTT
few,TRBV6-2/TRBV6-3,-,TRBJ1-2,CASSVPANISYGYTF,TGTGCCAGCAGTGTCCCGGCGAACATTAGCTATGGCTACACCTTC
-,TRBV28,-,TRBJ2-7,CASSLPRQIFVREQYF,TGTGCCAGCAGTTTACCCCGACAGATTTTTGTTCGCGAGCAGTACTTC
-,TRBV24-1,-,TRBJ2-5,CATSDPSLGTDQETQYF,TGTGCCACCAGTGATCCGTCCTTGGGCACGGACCAAGAGACCCAGTACTTC
-,TRBV19,TRBD2,TRBJ2-3,CASSMFSSGSDTQYF,TGTGCCAGTAGTATGTTTTCTAGCGGGTCAGATACGCAGTATTTT
-,TRBV12-3/TRBV12-4,-,TRBJ2-1,CASSFPSSYNEQFF,TGTGCCAGCAGTTTCCCGAGCTCCTACAATGAGCAGTTCTTC
many,TRBV7-8,-,TRBJ2-5,CASSFPGVVETQYF,TGTGCCAGCAGCTTTCCCGGAGTGGTAGAGACCCAGTACTTC
-,TRBV4-3,-,TRBJ2-5,CASSRATGEGETQYF,TGCGCCAGCAGCCGCGCAACAGGGGAGGGAGAGACCCAGTACTTC
few,TRBV19,-,TRBJ1-4,CASSIAGSSEKLFF,TGTGCCAGTAGTATAGCGGGGTCGAGTGAAAAACTGTTTTTT
few,TRBV19,-,TRBJ2-1,CASSIRGGLASSSYNEQFF,TGTGCCAGTAGTATAAGAGGGGGGCTAGCGTCAAGCTCCTACAATGAGCAGTTCTTC
-,TRBV9,TRBD2,TRBJ2-7,CASSPHSGRTYEQYF,TGTGCCAGCAGCCCGCACAGCGGGAGAACCTACGAGCAGTACTTC
-,TRBV9,-,TRBJ2-3,CASSVTVRAHSTDTQYF,TGTGCCAGCAGCGTAACCGTGCGGGCCCACAGCACAGATACGCAGTATTTT
few,TRBV10-2,TRBD2,TRBJ2-1,CASTGTSHSDEQFF,TGCGCCAGTACCGGGACTAGTCATTCGGATGAGCAGTTCTTC
-,TRBV29-1,-,TRBJ2-1,CSVGSIAHPSGEQFF,TGCAGCGTTGGAAGTATAGCTCACCCTTCGGGGGAGCAGTTCTTC
few,TRBV10-3,TRBD1,TRBJ1-1,CAISEPGQPNTEAFF,TGTGCCATCAGTGAACCGGGACAGCCGAACACTGAAGCTTTCTTT
-,TRBV7-8,TRBD2,TRBJ2-1,CASSSLAGGPNNEQFF,TGTGCCAGCAGCTCGCTAGCGGGAGGGCCTAACAATGAGCAGTTCTTC
few,TRBV7-3,-,TRBJ2-1,CASSSPRGGNEQFF,TGTGCCAGCAGCTCCCCCCGGGGTGGCAATGAGCAGTTCTTC
-,TRBV5-4,-,TRBJ2-5,CASSLAGGSQETQYF,TGTGCCAGCAGCTTGGCAGGGGGGAGTCAAGAGACCCAGTACTTC
-,TRBV7-9,-,TRBJ2-3,CASSSFRSPSTDTQYF,TGTGCCAGCAGTTCGTTCAGGAGCCCTAGCACAGATACGCAGTATTTT
-,TRBV4-1,TRBD1,TRBJ2-5,CASSQVGRGETQYF,TGCGCCAGCAGCCAAGTGGGCAGGGGGGAGACCCAGTACTTC
few,TRBV7-8,TRBD1,TRBJ1-1,CASTTDRVGTEAFF,TGTGCCAGCACCACGGACAGGGTAGGCACTGAAGCTTTCTTT
-,TRBV10-3,TRBD2,TRBJ2-1,CAISETLAGGGYNEQFF,TGTGCCATCAGTGAGACACTAGCGGGAGGGGGCTACAATGAGCAGTTCTTC
many,TRBV7-2,-,TRBJ1-5,CASGGAANNQPQHF,TGTGCCAGCGGGGGGGCAGCGAACAATCAGCCCCAGCATTTT